This TCR beta chain was recorded in a study of blood T cell repertoires in COVID-19. Study background: Acute-phase and convalescent COVID-19 samples originated in the United States, Italy and Spain. T cells, B-cell-depleted T cells, or PBMCs supplied cDNA or gDNA.

Study processing details: Estimation of nucleated cell counts relied on the amplification of reference gene primers. Libraries were prepared by immunoSEQ multiplex PCR; TCRdb keeps only in-frame clonotypes and omits some of them. V and J calls and clone size are those listed in that table; D and trimming were worked out from the DNA. The sample yields approximately 240,000 clones, approximately 79% seen once. With 2 bases clipped from V and 5 bases from J, the junction kept 9 bases outside the gene matches. This CDR3 comprises 17 residues. The V gene's germline CDR1 is SGHRS and CDR2 YFSETQ. The sample taken for sequencing was peripheral blood. This clonotype originated in a woman of 80 years or more with active or convalescent COVID-19. V is TRBV5-1 and J is TRBJ2-5; 13 nucleotides match TRBD2. The CDR3 loop reads CASSFRGLAGERETQYF. In nucleotides, the CDR3 is TGCGCCAGCAGCTTTCGCGGACTAGCGGGAGAACGGGAGACCCAGTACTTC.